The next 25 T cell receptor beta chains were all read from a single sample in a study of blood T cell repertoires in COVID-19. Clones were sequenced by immunoSEQ multiplex PCR, and TCRdb holds only the in-frame ones, with some missing. The top ten clones hold under 30% of a sample with tens of thousands of clones, around 73% of them seen once. The sample consisted of peripheral blood. All receptors derive from a woman between 70 and 85 years old with acute or convalescent COVID-19.

The J gene is TRBJ1-4, the V gene TRBV5-1; D might be TRBD1 (6 bases). The germline V gene has CDR1 SGHRS and CDR2 YFSETQ. There are 14 residues in the CDR3. The ends were cut back, 1 base at V and 2 bases at J, with 6 bases in the middle. CDR3 bases: TGCGCCAGCAGCTTGACAGGGACTAATGAAAAACTGTTTTTT. It translates to CASSLTGTNEKLFF.

V and J are TRBV4-2 and TRBJ2-7, with TRBD1 matching over 10 bases. Germline CDR1 reads LGHNA; CDR2 reads YNFKEQ. The CDR3 spans 16 residues. V lost 0 bases, J lost 3 bases, and 5 bases stayed unmatched. In DNA form, the CDR3 reads TGTGCCAGCAGCCAAGAGGGTGGGACAGGGGTCTACGAGCAGTACTTC. Translated, it gives CASSQEGGTGVYEQYF.

The chain links TRBV6-5 to TRBJ1-2; TRBD1 agrees at 8 bases. Per the germline V gene, CDR1 is MNHEY and CDR2 is SVGAGI. V shed 3 bases and J 8 bases; nucleotides not matched to a gene: 2. The CDR3 runs to 12 residues. The CDR3, as DNA: TGTGCCAGCAGTTATTGGACAGGGGGCTACACCTTC. This encodes CASSYWTGGYTF.

This sequence joins TRBV2 and TRBJ1-6, with 7 bases lining up with TRBD1. Trimming removed 7 bases from V and 0 bases from J; junction bases left unmatched: 3. This CDR3 spans 15 amino acids. Germline-derived CDR1 and CDR2 are SNHLY and FYNNEI. The CDR3 loop is CASIRDSSYNSPLHF. The CDR3 nucleotides are TGTGCCAGCATACGGGACAGCTCCTATAATTCACCCCTCCACTTT.

The V call is TRBV28, the J call TRBJ2-4, with D possibly matching TRBD2 (5 bases). CDR1 MDHEN and CDR2 SYDVKM come from the germline V gene. The germline V and J ends were trimmed by 3 bases and 0 bases, with 18 bases remaining between them. This CDR3 region has 18 residues. The CDR3 nucleotides read TGTGCCAGCAGTTTGGGGTTCCTAGCTATCAAAGCCAAAAACATTCAGTACTTC. It is translated as CASSLGFLAIKAKNIQYF.

V usage is TRBV11-2 and J usage is TRBJ1-2; TRBD1 aligns across 8 bases. This CDR3 spans 15 amino acids. Trimming at V came to 2 bases and at J to 4 bases, leaving 6 bases not matched to a gene. CDR1 SGHAT and CDR2 FQNNGV come from the germline V gene. CDR3 nucleotide sequence: TGTGCCAGCAGCTTAAGGACAGGGTGGCTCTATGGCTACACCTTC. Residues: CASSLRTGWLYGYTF.

This chain uses TRBV19 with TRBJ2-7, with TRBD2 identical over 10 bases. V shed 4 bases, J shed 3 bases, and the junction held 9 bases outside the gene matches. The CDR3 covers 16 residues. Germline V CDR1 and CDR2: LNHDA, SQIVND (reference sequence). CDR3 amino acids: CASSTLLAGEGYEQYF. DNA for the CDR3: TGTGCCAGTAGTACCCTCCTAGCGGGAGAGGGCTACGAGCAGTACTTC.

This clone came up once. The V gene is TRBV11-1, the J gene TRBJ1-2; 7 bases fit TRBD1. With V trimmed by 6 bases and J by 8 bases, 12 bases remained unmatched. CDR1 is SGHAT and CDR2 is FQDESV in the germline V gene (reference sequence). The CDR3 runs to 14 residues. CDR3 in DNA: TGTGCCAGCAGTTCGGGACAGCTCCTGGGGGGCTACACCTTC. Protein product: CASSSGQLLGGYTF. Full variable domain (outside the CDR3, taken from reference TRBV11-1 and TRBJ1-2): EAEVAQSPRYKITEKSQAVAFWCDPISGHATLYWYRQILGQGPELLVQFQDESVVDDSQLPKDRFSAERLKGVDSTLKIQPAELGDSAMYLCASSSGQLLGGYTFGSGTRLTVV.

The DNA of the CDR3 is TGCGCCAGCAGCTTGTTGGCTAGCGGAATTTACAATGAGCAGTTCTTC. Its translation is CASSLLASGIYNEQFF. The chain carries TRBV5-1 and TRBJ2-1, with TRBD2 identical over 7 bases. V lost 1 base to trimming and J lost 4 bases; unmatched junction nucleotides: 8. The length of the CDR3 is 16 residues. Germline assignment: CDR1 SGHRS and CDR2 YFSETQ.

V usage is TRBV5-1 and J usage is TRBJ1-1; 7 positions agree with TRBD1. Germline assignment: CDR1 SGHRS and CDR2 YFSETQ. CDR3 length equals 15 residues. V was clipped by 4 bases and J by 5 bases; unmatched bases: 11. Here the CDR3 reads CASSNTGAPGTEAFF. The CDR3, as DNA: TGCGCCAGCAGCAATACAGGGGCACCGGGGACTGAAGCTTTCTTT. The variable domain in full, completed from reference TRBV5-1 and TRBJ1-1, reads KAGVTQTPRYLIKTRGQQVTLSCSPISGHRSVSWYQQTPGQGLQFLFEYFSETQRNKGNFPGRFSGRQFSNSRSEMNVSTLELGDSALYLCASSNTGAPGTEAFFGQGTRLTVV.

The gene calls are TRBV7-2 and TRBJ1-3; weak D call: TRBD1 (5 bases). Per germline, CDR1 SGHTA and CDR2 FQGNSA. This CDR3 is built from 16 residues. Trimming shortened V by 5 bases and J by 0 bases, and 14 bases separated the two germline ends. DNA for the CDR3: TGTGCCAGCAGCCTCCTTCCAGGGCGCTCTGGAAACACCATATATTTT. Translation gives CASSLLPGRSGNTIYF.

The chain is built from TRBV4-1 and TRBJ2-4; the D gene is possibly TRBD2 (6 bases). Trimming left V 0 bases short and J 4 bases short, with 13 bases between. The CDR3 has 16 amino acids. Germline CDR1 reads MGHRA; CDR2 reads YSYEKL. CDR3 sequence: CASSQETPGRKNIQYF. CDR3 sequence (DNA): TGCGCCAGCAGCCAAGAAACCCCGGGGAGGAAAAACATTCAGTACTTC.

The chain employs TRBV2 and TRBJ1-4; TRBD1 might be the D (5 bases). CDR3 size: 16 residues. V was cut by 0 bases and J by 7 bases, with 15 bases left in between. Germline V gene data show CDR1 as SNHLY and CDR2 as FYNNEI. DNA of the CDR3: TGTGCCAGCAGTGAAGCCCACCTGGGGCGGGGTGAAAAACTGTTTTTT. Translated, it gives CASSEAHLGRGEKLFF.

The chain carries TRBV9 and TRBJ2-5; a possible D gene is TRBD1 (5 bases). Germline values: CDR1 SGDLS, CDR2 YYNGEE. There are 13 residues in the CDR3. Trimming stripped 4 bases from V and 7 bases from J, with 14 bases between. CDR3 region: CASSSQGKGTQYF. DNA of the CDR3: TGTGCCAGCAGCTCTCAGGGTAAAGGGACCCAGTACTTC.

V and J are TRBV7-9 and TRBJ1-2, with D perhaps matching TRBD1 (5 bases). The V gene lost 7 bases and the J gene lost 1 base, with 13 bases spanning the gap. Germline V CDR1 and CDR2: SEHNR, FQNEAQ (reference sequence). This CDR3 comprises 14 residues. The CDR3 loop is CASTPSRVNYGYTF. The CDR3 DNA reads as TGTGCCAGCACCCCTTCCAGGGTTAACTATGGCTACACCTTC.

V usage is TRBV18 and J usage is TRBJ1-6, with 7 bases fitting TRBD1. With V trimmed by 2 bases and J by 10 bases, 8 bases remained unmatched. The CDR3 spans 15 residues. Germline V gives CDR1 KGHSH, CDR2 LQKENI. CDR3 in amino acids: CASSPRTGDESPLHF. In nucleotides, the CDR3 is TGTGCCAGCTCACCAAGGACAGGAGATGAATCACCCCTCCACTTT.

This clone was found a few times. V is TRBV25-1 and J is TRBJ2-1; 8 nucleotides agree with TRBD2. The CDR3 length is 17 residues. V dropped 3 bases and J dropped 1; count of bases not matched to a gene: 8. Germline V lookup: CDR1 MGHDK, CDR2 SYGVNS. CDR3 sequence: CASSEGTRGGSYNEQFF. In DNA form, the CDR3 reads TGTGCCAGCAGTGAGGGGACTAGGGGTGGGTCCTACAATGAGCAGTTCTTC.

This sequence joins TRBV5-4 and TRBJ1-4, with 9 bases identical to TRBD1. Trimming removed 3 bases from V and 7 bases from J; junction bases left unmatched: 10. This CDR3 contains 16 residues. Germline CDR1 is SGHNT and CDR2 is YYREEE (reference sequence). CDR3 coding DNA: TGTGCCAGCAGCTCGGGGTCGACAGGGGGAAGTGAAAAACTGTTTTTT. Its translation is CASSSGSTGGSEKLFF.

The chain is built from TRBV7-8 and TRBJ1-5; the match to TRBD1 covers 7 bases. CDR3 length: 16 residues. V shed 2 bases and J 4 bases; nucleotides not matched to a gene: 8. CDR1 SGHVS and CDR2 FQNEAQ come from the germline V gene. The CDR3 region is CASSLKGARENQPQHF. In nucleotides, the CDR3 is TGTGCCAGCAGCTTAAAGGGGGCGCGTGAAAATCAGCCCCAGCATTTT.

The chain has TRBV19 and TRBJ2-5, with 7 bases matching TRBD1. Losses at the gene ends were 5 bases for V and 5 bases for J; bases not matched to a gene: 5. The CDR3 extends over 13 amino acids. Germline values: CDR1 LNHDA, CDR2 SQIVND (reference sequence). CDR3 DNA sequence: TGTGCCAGTAGTTCTTTCAGGGGGGAGACCCAGTACTTC. Its protein product is CASSSFRGETQYF.

The chain links TRBV19 to TRBJ1-5; D unclear. The CDR3 is 17 amino acids. In germline, CDR1 is LNHDA, CDR2 SQIVND (reference sequence). V was cut by 5 bases and J by 1 base, with 18 bases left in between. CDR3 in DNA: TGTGCCAGTAGTTCCCGGGGAGGCTGGACGAGCAATCAGCCCCAGCATTTT. This gives the protein CASSSRGGWTSNQPQHF.

The rearrangement uses TRBV15 and TRBJ2-2; D not resolved. Trimming took 5 bases from V and 4 from J, leaving 8 bases between them. CDR1 and CDR2 from the germline V gene are LNHNV and YYDKDF (reference sequence). CDR3 length: 13 residues. DNA for the CDR3: TGTGCCACCAGCGCACAAGTCACCGGGGAGCTGTTTTTT. This sequence encodes CATSAQVTGELFF.

Only one count was recorded for this clone. The chain recombines TRBV2 with TRBJ1-2; no reliable D call. Trimming stripped 1 base from V and 9 bases from J, with 12 bases between. CDR3 length: 13 amino acids. Germline lookup yields CDR1 SNHLY and CDR2 FYNNEI. The CDR3 sequence is CASSEGQVASYTF. The CDR3 coding sequence is TGTGCCAGCAGTGAAGGGCAGGTCGCGAGCTACACCTTC.

V is TRBV7-9 and J is TRBJ1-3, with D possibly TRBD1 on 6 matching bases. Germline lookup yields CDR1 SEHNR and CDR2 FQNEAQ (reference sequence). V was trimmed by 5 bases and J by 3 bases, leaving 14 bases between them. The CDR3 length is 15 residues. The CDR3 loop reads CASSELTGLGNTIYF. As DNA, the CDR3 is TGTGCCAGCAGCGAACTGACAGGCCTTGGAAACACCATATATTTT. Combining the CDR3 with reference TRBV7-9 and TRBJ1-3 gives the whole variable domain DTGVSQNPRHKITKRGQNVTFRCDPISEHNRLYWYRQTLGQGPEFLTYFQNEAQLEKSRLLSDRFSAERPKGSFSTLEIQRTEQGDSAMYLCASSELTGLGNTIYFGEGSWLTVV.

The CDR3: CASSQDWPSVRYEQYF. CDR3 in DNA: TGTGCCAGCAGCCAAGATTGGCCTAGCGTACGCTACGAGCAGTACTTC. The chain employs TRBV3-1 (or the pseudogene TRBV3-2) and TRBJ2-7, with D perhaps TRBD2 (6 bases). CDR1 LGHDT and CDR2 YNNKEL come from the germline V gene (reference sequence). Trimming removed 0 bases from V and 3 bases from J, with 15 bases in between. The CDR3 totals 16 residues.